This is a list of T cell receptor beta chains from one sample in a study of T cell repertoires in cytomegalovirus infection. TCRdb re-called the reads with MiXCR, one entry per CDR3 protein. This sample has hundreds of thousands of distinct CDR3 sequences, with approximately 30% found just once. The antigens for these receptors are not known. This specimen was cultured CD8+ T cells from PBMCs, taken from culture after CMV antigen stimulation. These receptors were obtained from a human donor in good health (CMV status not recorded). Some clones in this sample may be carry-over from other donors' samples. CDR3s include the opening cysteine and the closing phenylalanine or tryptophan. Each record gives: CDR3 length, J gene, V gene, CDR3 protein.

>16|TRBJ1-1|TRBV6-6
CASSPNRRTMNTEAFF
>14|TRBJ1-1|TRBV6-6
CASSSPGQRTEAFF
>17|TRBJ2-2|TRBV27
CASSLSRGTVNTGELFF
>14|TRBJ2-7|TRBV19
CASSIGQGGYEQYF
>16|TRBJ1-1|TRBV2
CASSVGEDRGNTEAFF
>12|TRBJ2-1|TRBV12-3/TRBV12-4
CASSVVVGEQFF
>15|TRBJ2-5|TRBV7-7
CASSFSPGQQETQYF
>14|TRBJ1-2|TRBV9
CASSVEAGGDGYTF
>17|TRBJ2-3|TRBV12-5
CASGLGSRAGTTDTQYF
>12|TRBJ2-5|TRBV12-3/TRBV12-4
CVSSKLEETQYF
>10|TRBJ2-7|TRBV7-2
CASGIYEQYF
>14|TRBJ1-2|TRBV10-3
CAISEDRDDYGYTF
>17|TRBJ2-6|TRBV6-1
CASSVTGVNSGANVLTF
>13|TRBJ1-4|TRBV7-9
CASSLVGPEKLFF
>15|TRBJ1-1|TRBV12-3/TRBV12-4
CASSLDRGSSTEAFF
>16|TRBJ2-1|TRBV4-2
CASSQDSGQVYNEQFF
>15|TRBJ2-5|TRBV4-1
CASSHGGAEQETQYF
>13|TRBJ1-2|TRBV27
CASSLSGGSGYTF
>15|TRBJ2-5|TRBV6-1
CASSEAGGGLETQYF
>14|TRBJ2-5|TRBV7-9
CASSLESRKETQYF
>16|TRBJ1-6|TRBV7-8
CASSLGVKGYNSPLHF
>13|TRBJ1-1|TRBV6-5
CASSPGRAPEAFF
>13|TRBJ1-2|TRBV6-5
CASSYAGNSGYTF
>13|TRBJ1-1|TRBV19
CASSMAGYTEAFF
>14|TRBJ1-6|TRBV5-4
CASRPGQDNSPLHF
>17|TRBJ2-1|TRBV9
CASSVEIRDRGLNEQFF
>15|TRBJ1-6|TRBV7-9
CASLGRTGKDSPLHF
>15|TRBJ2-1|TRBV19
CASSIVPGSYNEQFF
>12|TRBJ2-3|TRBV7-6
CANTPPEDTQYF
>12|TRBJ1-2|TRBV4-1
CATGAASYGYTF
>19|TRBJ1-2|TRBV7-9
CASSSRERQIGTRLYGYTF
>16|TRBJ2-2|TRBV4-1
CASSHPGGTDTGELFF
>14|TRBJ1-1|TRBV25-1
CASSERGVNTEAFF
>16|TRBJ2-3|TRBV6-5
CASTVSTRPPADTQYF
>16|TRBJ2-2|TRBV7-6
CASSQVGHTNTGELFF
>16|TRBJ2-2|TRBV7-8
CASSLASGGAPGELFF
>17|TRBJ2-5|TRBV7-2
CASSLVAGATKKWSQYF
>12|TRBJ2-7|TRBV2
CTTSTGTYEQYF
>14|TRBJ1-1|TRBV7-9
CASSFGQLHTEAFF
>13|TRBJ2-7|TRBV10-3
CAISESGNYEQYF
>17|TRBJ2-2|TRBV7-2
CASSFSGGRTNTGELFF
>14|TRBJ1-3|TRBV27
CASSPGISGNTIYF
>10|TRBJ2-1|TRBV7-9
CASSPADEFF
>11|TRBJ1-1|TRBV10-3
CTTASNTEAFF
>16|TRBJ1-1|TRBV7-9
CASSLGTWIGYTEAFF
>15|TRBJ2-6|TRBV7-6
CDSSSNKGGANVLTF
>14|TRBJ1-5|TRBV28
CASRRQGNSQPQHF
>15|TRBJ2-4|TRBV27
CASRFGGNAKNIQYF
>15|TRBJ2-5|TRBV6-6
CASSLETGAKETQYF
>15|TRBJ1-5|TRBV19
CASSIVNHSNQPQHF
>14|TRBJ2-1|TRBV7-2
CATRGRGTYNEQFF
>17|TRBJ2-3|TRBV12-3/TRBV12-4
CASSLPTPGHDTDTQYF
>12|TRBJ2-3|TRBV7-4
CASRSRSDTQYF
>16|TRBJ2-1|TRBV11-2
CASNLGPSGTYNEQFF
>16|TRBJ2-3|TRBV19
CASSVVLRGGTDTQYF
>15|TRBJ2-1|TRBV25-1
CASSDYSGGAPEQFF
>14|TRBJ2-3|TRBV19
CASSIESVTDTQYF
>15|TRBJ1-6|TRBV5-6
CASSPGRGRGSPLHF
>13|TRBJ1-1|TRBV10-3
CAISDREGGEAFF